Presented here are 15 T cell receptor beta chains from one specimen sequenced in a study of vaccination effects on CD4 cells after COVID-19. Isolating CD4+ T cells followed roughly ten days of culture. According to PCR results, the person was infected with SARS-CoV-2 between March and December 2020. All study participants received two doses of BNT162b2 or mRNA-1273 vaccine. TCRdb's table, derived via immunoSEQ multiplex PCR, lists solely in-frame clones and lacks some. The sample has 40,000 to 45,000 clones, less than 85% seen once. Antigen specificity for these receptors is unknown. The specimen comprised CD4+ T cells from PBMCs cultured without peptide, sampled after COVID-19 vaccination. Receptors were obtained from a human donor who had a prior SARS-CoV-2 infection.

V usage is TRBV15 and J usage is TRBJ2-5; 12 bases are shared with TRBD2. The trim removed 5 bases at V and 4 bases at J, leaving 5 bases unmatched. The CDR3 extends over 15 amino acids. Germline CDR1 and CDR2: LNHNV and YYDKDF (reference sequence). The CDR3 DNA is TGTGCCACCAGCCGGGGACTAGCGGGTCGAGAGACCCAGTACTTC. This encodes CATSRGLAGRETQYF.

DNA for the CDR3: TGTGCCAGCAGCCAAGATCGGGCTAGCGGTTACGAGCAGTACTTC. Translating gives CASSQDRASGYEQYF. The chain employs TRBV4-2 and TRBJ2-7; the match to TRBD2 covers 7 bases. Germline loops: CDR1 LGHNA, CDR2 YNFKEQ. The CDR3 runs to 15 residues. The ends lost 0 bases at V and 4 bases at J; junction bases unmatched: 6.

This chain links TRBV9 with TRBJ2-3, with 8 nucleotides matching TRBD2. Trimming at V came to 1 base and at J to 2 bases, leaving 6 bases not matched to a gene. The V gene's germline CDR1 is SGDLS and CDR2 YYNGEE. This CDR3 has 16 residues. The CDR3 DNA sequence: TGTGCCAGCAGCGTACCCTTTAGCGGGATCACAGATACGCAGTATTTT. It specifies CASSVPFSGITDTQYF. The full variable domain, completed using reference TRBV9 and TRBJ2-3, is DSGVTQTPKHLITATGQRVTLRCSPRSGDLSVYWYQQSLDQGLQFLIQYYNGEERAKGNILERFSAQQFPDLHSELNLSSLELGDSALYFCASSVPFSGITDTQYFGPGTRLTVL.

J is TRBJ2-1 and V is TRBV7-2; D not certain. The CDR3 has 15 amino acids. V was shortened by 5 bases and J by 8 bases, with 19 bases between the two germline ends. The germline V gene encodes CDR1 SGHTA and CDR2 FQGNSA. The CDR3 bases are TGTGCCAGCAGCCCTCCGGGCGCGAGGAGCGATGAGCAGTTCTTC. Translation gives CASSPPGARSDEQFF.

The chain couples TRBV2 to TRBJ2-2; 7 nucleotides match TRBD2. V shed 11 bases, J shed 5 bases, and the junction held 14 bases outside the gene matches. The CDR3 runs to 15 residues. Germline V lookup: CDR1 SNHLY, CDR2 FYNNEI. The CDR3 is CAGNWGGEETGELFF. In DNA, the CDR3 is TGTGCCGGGAATTGGGGAGGGGAGGAGACCGGGGAGCTGTTTTTT.

This chain joins TRBV2 and TRBJ2-2, with 7 bases aligning to TRBD2. Trimming removed 7 bases from V and 7 bases from J; junction bases left unmatched: 12. This CDR3 is built from 15 residues. CDR1 is SNHLY, CDR2 FYNNEI, per germline. The CDR3 reads CASTGLGTNIGELFF. DNA for the CDR3: TGTGCCAGCACCGGACTCGGGACTAATATCGGGGAGCTGTTTTTT.

The chain employs TRBV19 and TRBJ2-1, with 8 bases identical to TRBD2. CDR1 and CDR2 from the germline V gene are LNHDA and SQIVND (reference sequence). CDR3 length: 15 residues. J was trimmed by 4 bases and V by 5 bases; bases with no gene match: 7. In nucleotides, the CDR3 is TGTGCCAGTAGTCCGAGGCGGGGGGTTTACAATGAGCAGTTCTTC. Translation: CASSPRRGVYNEQFF.

The chain is built from TRBV6-5 and TRBJ2-5, with 7 bases lining up with TRBD1. V gave up 6 bases and J gave up 9 bases; unmatched junction bases: 4. Germline-derived CDR1 and CDR2 are MNHEY and SVGAGI. The CDR3 is made up of 11 amino acids. CDR3 DNA: TGTGCCAGCAGACGACAGGGTGCCCAGTACTTC. Its translation: CASRRQGAQYF.

The rearrangement uses TRBV6-1 and TRBJ2-4; D may correspond to TRBD1 or TRBD2 (6 bases each). Trimming left V 7 bases short and J 8 bases short, with 18 bases between. The CDR3 has 14 residues. Germline loops: CDR1 MNHNS, CDR2 SASEGT. The CDR3 region has the DNA TGTGCCAGCACCCAGGGGAGGTATGGGGACATTCAGTACTTC. Translated, it gives CASTQGRYGDIQYF.

This clone was observed a handful of times. The chain has TRBV19 and TRBJ2-3, with a weak D call TRBD2 (5 bases). V was shortened by 5 bases and J by 1 base, with 19 bases between the two germline ends. The CDR3 covers 17 residues. Germline assignment: CDR1 LNHDA and CDR2 SQIVND (reference sequence). Here the CDR3 reads CASSVPPERVGTDTQYF. CDR3 in DNA: TGTGCCAGTAGTGTACCCCCGGAGAGGGTTGGCACAGATACGCAGTATTTT.

V usage is TRBV2 and J usage is TRBJ2-1; 15 nucleotides agree with TRBD2. V gave up 6 bases and J gave up 0 bases; unmatched junction bases: 6. CDR3 length: 18 amino acids. The germline CDR1 and CDR2 sequences are SNHLY and FYNNEI. The CDR3 loop reads CASRSGTSGRYSYNEQFF. In nucleotides, the CDR3 is TGTGCCAGCAGGTCCGGGACTAGCGGGAGGTACTCCTACAATGAGCAGTTCTTC.

The chain couples TRBV9 to TRBJ2-5; D may match TRBD1 or TRBD2 (5 bases each). The V end was cut by 3 bases, the J end by 5 bases, with 14 bases between. The CDR3 runs 14 residues. Germline CDR1 and CDR2: SGDLS and YYNGEE. CDR3 loop: CASSASGTYETQYF. CDR3 coding DNA: TGTGCCAGCAGCGCCTCCGGGACGTACGAGACCCAGTACTTC.

The chain combines TRBV7-9 with TRBJ2-1; TRBD2 agrees at 11 bases. The CDR3 runs 16 residues. In germline, CDR1 is SEHNR, CDR2 FQNEAQ (reference sequence). The J segment lost 6 bases and the V segment lost 5 bases, leaving 9 bases of the junction unmatched. For the CDR3, the DNA is TGTGCCAGCAGCCGCCCGACTAGCGGGAAAGTCAATGAGCAGTTCTTC. Residues: CASSRPTSGKVNEQFF.

This clone came up a few times. The chain combines TRBV30 with TRBJ2-1; 7 bases map to TRBD2. Germline V gene data show CDR1 as GTSNPN and CDR2 as SVGIG (reference sequence). J gave up 0 bases and V 5 bases, and 4 bases lay outside the gene matches. This CDR3 is 14 amino acids long. This chain's CDR3 is CAWEAGNSYNEQFF. The CDR3 nucleotides are TGTGCCTGGGAAGCGGGAAACTCCTACAATGAGCAGTTCTTC. The variable domain in full, completed from reference TRBV30 and TRBJ2-1, reads SQTIHQWPATLVQPVGSPLSLECTVEGTSNPNLYWYRQAAGRGLQLLFYSVGIGQISSEVPQNLSASRPQDRQFILSSKKLLLSDSGFYLCAWEAGNSYNEQFFGPGTRLTVL.

V and J are TRBV7-2 and TRBJ2-1; 7 nucleotides match TRBD2. Germline CDR1 reads SGHTA; CDR2 reads FQGNSA. The J segment lost 8 bases and the V segment lost 0 bases, leaving 19 bases of the junction unmatched. This CDR3 region has 19 residues. CDR3 amino acids: CASSLAAPWRSGILDEQFF. In DNA, the CDR3 is TGTGCCAGCAGCTTAGCGGCCCCCTGGAGGAGCGGGATTCTCGATGAGCAGTTCTTC.